The rows below give T cell receptor beta chains drawn from one sample of a study of T cell repertoires in cytomegalovirus infection. TCRdb independently ran MiXCR on the reads; one entry per CDR3 protein. The sample includes around 360,000 distinct CDR3 sequences, around a third of them seen just once. Their specific antigens are unknown. The sample in question was cultured PBMCs, obtained from culture after CMV antigen stimulation. These receptor sequences come from a human donor in good health (CMV status not recorded). Some clones in this sample may be carry-over from other donors' samples. Each CDR3 is given with its conserved first and last residue. Each record gives: V gene, clone size, D gene, J gene, CDR3 DNA, CDR3 protein. D genes are given only for firm matches. Only some rows state a clone size, as once, few, many or a class for expanded clones.

>TRBV2|-|-|TRBJ2-3
TGTGCCAGCAGTGAAACCGGGACGCCAAAGACAGATACGCAGTATTTT
CASSETGTPKTDTQYF
>TRBV7-9|-|TRBD2|TRBJ2-1
TGTGCCAGCAGCTTTAGGACTAGCGGGAGAGGTAATGAGCAGTTCTTC
CASSFRTSGRGNEQFF
>TRBV29-1|-|-|TRBJ1-2
TGCAGCGCCTATGATGGGGGTGGCTACACCTTC
CSAYDGGGYTF
>TRBV28|-|-|TRBJ2-7
TGTGCCAGCATAGCTTCGGGAAGCCACGAGCAGTACTTC
CASIASGSHEQYF
>TRBV15|-|TRBD2|TRBJ2-1
TGTGCCACCAGCAGAGACCTTACTAGCGGGATGAGGAATGAGCAGTTCTTC
CATSRDLTSGMRNEQFF
>TRBV7-2|many|-|TRBJ2-1
TGTGCCAGCAGCTTGTTTCACGGCGGGCCAAACAATGAGCAGTTCTTC
CASSLFHGGPNNEQFF
>TRBV6-2/TRBV6-3|few|TRBD1|TRBJ1-1
TGTGCCAGCAGCAGCCCCGGGACAGGGCGCACTGAAGCTTTCTTT
CASSSPGTGRTEAFF
>TRBV6-1|few|TRBD2|TRBJ2-7
TGTGCCAGCAGTTCCGGGACTATGGACGAGCAGTACTTC
CASSSGTMDEQYF
>TRBV28|-|-|TRBJ1-5
TGTGCCAGCAGTTTATTAAACAATCAGCCCCAGCATTTT
CASSLLNNQPQHF
>TRBV15|-|-|TRBJ1-3
TGTGCCACCAGCGGTCCTTCTGGAAACACCATATATTTT
CATSGPSGNTIYF
>TRBV24-1|-|-|TRBJ2-1
TGTGCCACCGGCGGAGACAACTACAATGAGCAGTTCTTC
CATGGDNYNEQFF
>TRBV5-6|-|-|TRBJ2-5
TGTGCCAGCAGCTTCGGGGCCGAAGAGACCCAGTACTTC
CASSFGAEETQYF
>TRBV4-3|-|TRBD1|TRBJ1-2
TGCGCCAGCAGCCAGTCGGGACAGGCTTACTATGGCTACACCTTC
CASSQSGQAYYGYTF
>TRBV5-1|few|-|TRBJ2-5
TGCGCCAGCAGCCCCTCGGTAGTCCAGGTTGGAGAGACCCAGTACTTC
CASSPSVVQVGETQYF
>TRBV4-3|-|-|TRBJ2-3
TGCGCCAGCAGCCGAGGGCTTGGCGATACGCAGTATTTT
CASSRGLGDTQYF
>TRBV11-2|-|TRBD1|TRBJ1-3
TGTGCCAGCAGCTGGACCGGGACAGGGGCTGGAAACACCATATATTTT
CASSWTGTGAGNTIYF
>TRBV7-9|-|TRBD2|TRBJ2-3
TGTGCCAGCAGTCCAATAGCGGGGACTAGCACAGATACGCAGTATTTT
CASSPIAGTSTDTQYF
>TRBV20-1|-|TRBD1|TRBJ2-3
TGCAGTGCTAGAGTCCAGACAGGGGGCATTGGGCTGATTGGTACGCAGTATTTT
CSARVQTGGIGLIGTQYF
>TRBV2|-|-|TRBJ1-6
TGTGCCACCCTCCCCGGGAGTCATAATTCACCCCTCCACTTT
CATLPGSHNSPLHF
>TRBV7-9|-|-|TRBJ2-2
TGTGCCAGCAGGTACACCTCGATAGGGGCCACCGGGGAGCTGTTTTTT
CASRYTSIGATGELFF
>TRBV10-3|-|-|TRBJ2-7
TGTGCCATCACCCGACAGTACGAGCAGTACTTC
CAITRQYEQYF
>TRBV29-1|few|TRBD1|TRBJ2-3
TGCAGCGTTGTTATATTGGCAGGGGGCGAGGATACGCAGTATTTT
CSVVILAGGEDTQYF
>TRBV4-1|-|-|TRBJ1-6
TGTGCCAGCAGCCAAGATGTCGGGGACCTCCACTTT
CASSQDVGDLHF
>TRBV10-3|-|-|TRBJ1-6
TGTGCCATCAGTGAGGCAGCTCTTAATTCACCCCTCCACTTT
CAISEAALNSPLHF
>TRBV19|few|TRBD1|TRBJ2-6
TGTGCCAGTAGTATAGGCGGACAGGGGCGCTCTGGGGCCAACGTCCTGACTTTC
CASSIGGQGRSGANVLTF
>TRBV5-4|few|-|TRBJ2-5
TGTGCCAGCAGTAAGGCGGGGCTGAACCCTGAGACCCAGTACTTC
CASSKAGLNPETQYF
>TRBV10-3|-|-|TRBJ1-4
TGTGCCATCAGTGCGGAATTCGGGGGACAAGAAAAACTGTTTTTT
CAISAEFGGQEKLFF
>TRBV7-2|many|-|TRBJ2-3
TGTGCCAGCAGCTTAGTAGCGTCCGGCACAGATACGCAGTATTTT
CASSLVASGTDTQYF
>TRBV28|-|-|TRBJ2-7
TGTGCCAGCAGTTTGGGTTTAGGCAGGTTGTCCTACGAGCAGTACTTC
CASSLGLGRLSYEQYF
>TRBV20-1|few|-|TRBJ2-3
TGCAGTGCTAGATACGCCAGGGCAGTTTTATCCGCGCGCACAGATACGCAGTATTTT
CSARYARAVLSARTDTQYF
>TRBV25-1|-|TRBD2|TRBJ2-1
TGTGCCAGCAGTGTCGCTAGCGGGAACAATGAGCAGTTCTTC
CASSVASGNNEQFF
>TRBV9|-|-|TRBJ1-1
TGTGCCAGCAGCGTTAGCAGTAGGATGAACACTGAAGCTTTCTTT
CASSVSSRMNTEAFF
>TRBV7-2|few|-|TRBJ1-3
TGTGCCAGCAGCTTAGTAGGGACACCCTCTGGAAACACCATATATTTT
CASSLVGTPSGNTIYF
>TRBV9|-|TRBD1|TRBJ2-1
TGTGCCAGCAGCGCTAGGGACAGGGGGTACCAATACAATGAGCAGTTCTTC
CASSARDRGYQYNEQFF
>TRBV6-1|few|-|TRBJ2-1
TGTGCCAGCAGGAAGGGACGTTACAATGAGCAGTTCTTC
CASRKGRYNEQFF
>TRBV7-2|-|-|TRBJ2-1
TGTGCCAGCAGCTTACAGGGGGGAATCTCCTACAATGAGCAGTTCTTC
CASSLQGGISYNEQFF
>TRBV7-8|-|TRBD2|TRBJ2-6
TGTGCCAGCGCTAGCGGATTCTCTGGGGCCAACGTCCTGACTTTC
CASASGFSGANVLTF
>TRBV7-1|-|TRBD2|TRBJ2-3
TGTGCCAGCAGCCTCGGGACTAGCGGGAGAGATACGCAGTATTTT
CASSLGTSGRDTQYF
>TRBV12-5|-|-|TRBJ2-3
TGTGCTAGTGGTTTGGATGTTGATACGCAGTATTTT
CASGLDVDTQYF
>TRBV19|-|-|TRBJ1-4
TGTGCCAGTAGTATCTCCCCACAGTCAACTAATGAAAAACTGTTTTTT
CASSISPQSTNEKLFF
>TRBV20-1|-|-|TRBJ2-5
TGCAGTGTAATCCAACCCGGAGAGACCCAGTACTTC
CSVIQPGETQYF
>TRBV27|-|-|TRBJ2-7
TGTGCCACCAGGGCCAGACCGGGGGAGCAGTACTTC
CATRARPGEQYF